The sample holds many counts of the clone carrying this T cell receptor beta chain. Its antigen is not identified. Relative to the germline gene, one junction end is altered; a read error may explain this. These data come from a study of CD8 T cells in ankylosing spondylitis. Findings and caveats of the study: Blood of patients with ankylosing spondylitis appeared to be characterized by a TCR beta motif of several highly homologous variants. Peripheral blood samples showed relatively rare disease-linked clones, and these clones were CD8+. There were earlier reports of some motif variants in reactive arthritis synovial fluid and blood. Enrichment of disease-linked clones was reportedly significant in matched ankylosing spondylitis synovial fluid.

As the method for making TCR beta libraries, quantitative 5'-RACE with molecular barcodes was used. MiXCR, run by TCRdb on the 5' RACE reads, gives a single entry per CDR3 protein. In the table there are more than 400,000 distinct CDR3 sequences, under 5.5% of which are singletons. The CDR3 is 16 amino acids. The germline V gene has CDR1 SSHAT and CDR2 FNYEAQ (reference sequence). The gene calls are TRBV7-7 and TRBJ2-2; 7 nucleotides match TRBD2. The material sequenced was blood, either unsorted or a sorted T cell fraction (not recorded which). This clonotype was obtained from a male donor with ankylosing spondylitis. The CDR3 protein is CASSLLAGARTGELFF. DNA for the CDR3: TGTGCTAGCAGCCTTCTGGCGGGAGCTAGAACCGGGGAGCTGTTTTTT.